Below are 16 T cell receptor beta chains sequenced from a single sample in a study of post-analysis software for immune sequencing data. Overall study findings and caveats: Higher frequency in patients than in controls was seen for roughly five TRBV segments, with TRBV5-6, TRBV5-1 and TRBV20-1 among them.

Carried by the TCR beta cDNA libraries were unique molecular identifiers. TCRdb independently ran MiXCR on the PCR reads; one entry per CDR3 protein. This table has around 710,000 distinct CDR3 sequences, 46% appearing once. Their recognized antigens are unknown. The material sequenced was blood. These receptors originate from a girl aged 10 to 17 with multiple sclerosis.

This clonotype has only a few counts. The J gene is TRBJ2-5, the V gene TRBV6-5; D is perhaps TRBD2 (6 bases). The germline CDR1 and CDR2 sequences are MNHEY and SVGAGI. Trimming left V 6 bases short and J 13 bases short, with 21 bases between. The CDR3 has 13 residues. This CDR3 is CASSPSSQGGPYF. CDR3 DNA sequence: TGTGCCAGCAGCCCCTCGAGCCAGGGAGGTCCGTACTTC.

The V gene is TRBV7-8, the J gene TRBJ2-7; the match to TRBD2 covers 13 bases. The CDR3 is 19 residues long. Germline trimming cut 3 bases from V and 0 bases from J; bases unmatched to any gene: 11. Germline-derived CDR1 and CDR2 are SGHVS and FQNEAQ. In nucleotides, the CDR3 is TGTGCCAGCAGCTTGAAAGGGACTAGCGGGAACTACCTCTCCTACGAGCAGTACTTC. Amino acid sequence: CASSLKGTSGNYLSYEQYF. Supplemented by reference TRBV7-8 and TRBJ2-7, the full variable domain reads GAGVSQSPRYKVAKRGQDVALRCDPISGHVSLFWYQQALGQGPEFLTYFQNEAQLDKSGLPSDRFFAERPEGSVSTLKIQRTQQEDSAVYLCASSLKGTSGNYLSYEQYFGPGTRLTVT.

This chain uses TRBV12-3 or TRBV12-4 with TRBJ2-1; D may be TRBD1 or TRBD2 (5 bases each). Between the trimmed V and J ends, which lost 3 bases and 4 bases, there was a span of 13 bases. The length of the CDR3 is 15 residues. This CDR3 is CASSFGDPSYNEQFF. CDR3 nucleotide sequence: TGTGCCAGCAGTTTTGGGGACCCCAGTTACAATGAGCAGTTCTTC.

The CDR3 sequence is CASSLSSRNMNGYTF. The DNA for the CDR3 is TGTGCCAGCAGTTTAAGTTCCCGGAATATGAATGGCTACACCTTC. This rearrangement joins TRBV12-3 or TRBV12-4 to TRBJ1-2; D is uncertain. This CDR3 is 15 amino acids long. The V gene lost 2 bases and the J gene lost 6 bases, with 16 bases spanning the gap.

This clonotype was counted only a few times. This chain uses TRBV20-1 with TRBJ1-2; 7 bases are shared with TRBD1. The CDR3 consists of 13 residues. Germline assignment: CDR1 DFQATT and CDR2 SNEGSKA (reference sequence). V was clipped by 7 bases and J by 8 bases; unmatched bases: 13. The CDR3 loop reads CSVLGGGYAGYTF. CDR3 DNA: TGCAGTGTTTTGGGAGGGGGCTATGCGGGCTACACCTTC.

This clonotype appeared a few times. This sequence joins TRBV7-8 and TRBJ2-1, with D hard to call. Per germline, CDR1 SGHVS and CDR2 FQNEAQ. Trimming shortened V by 5 bases and J by 9 bases, and 26 bases separated the two germline ends. This CDR3 region has 17 residues. CDR3 sequence (DNA): TGTGCCAGCAGCAACCCCCCGACTCGCGGCTTCCTTGGTGAGCAGTTCTTC. Protein product: CASSNPPTRGFLGEQFF. Supplemented by reference TRBV7-8 and TRBJ2-1, the full variable domain reads GAGVSQSPRYKVAKRGQDVALRCDPISGHVSLFWYQQALGQGPEFLTYFQNEAQLDKSGLPSDRFFAERPEGSVSTLKIQRTQQEDSAVYLCASSNPPTRGFLGEQFFGPGTRLTVL.

This clonotype turned up a few times. The chain recombines TRBV29-1 with TRBJ2-5, with 7 bases identical to TRBD1. Germline V lookup: CDR1 SQVTM, CDR2 ANQGSEA. The CDR3 is 14 residues long. Germline trimming cut 4 bases from V and 1 base from J; bases unmatched to any gene: 6. The CDR3 bases are TGCAGCGTTGTAAACGAGGGGGCCCAAGAGACCCAGTACTTC. Its translation is CSVVNEGAQETQYF.

This chain uses TRBV15 with TRBJ2-1; D perhaps matches TRBD1 (6 bases). CDR1 and CDR2 from the germline V gene are LNHNV and YYDKDF (reference sequence). The CDR3 sequence is 14 residues long. Deletions cut 0 bases from V and 7 bases from J, with 10 bases between. In DNA, the CDR3 is TGTGCCACCAGCAGAGATCAGGGGAAGAATGAGCAGTTCTTC. Translated: CATSRDQGKNEQFF.

CDR3 sequence (DNA): TGTGCCAGCAGCTTCGAAACAGGGGGGTATGAGCAGTTCTTC. This codes for CASSFETGGYEQFF. The chain links TRBV7-6 to TRBJ2-1; 8 bases align to TRBD1. Germline trimming cut 3 bases from V and 8 bases from J; bases unmatched to any gene: 6. The CDR3 consists of 14 residues. The germline V gene encodes CDR1 SGHVS and CDR2 FNYEAQ.

This clonotype was observed a few times. The J gene is TRBJ1-2, the V gene TRBV15; 10 bases match TRBD1. Germline CDR1 LNHNV, CDR2 YYDKDF (reference sequence). After removal of 5 bases from V and 5 bases from J, the junction contained 2 bases not matched to a gene. This CDR3 region has 13 residues. The CDR3 here is CATSGTGEYGYTF. The DNA of the CDR3 is TGTGCCACCAGCGGGACAGGGGAGTATGGCTACACCTTC. Together with reference TRBV15 and TRBJ1-2, the CDR3 gives the full variable domain: DAMVIQNPRYQVTQFGKPVTLSCSQTLNHNVMYWYQQKSSQAPKLLFHYYDKDFNNEADTPDNFQSRRPNTSFCFLDIRSPGLGDTAMYLCATSGTGEYGYTFGSGTRLTVV.

This chain uses TRBV12-3 or TRBV12-4 with TRBJ2-1; D ambiguous. V was clipped by 2 bases and J by 10 bases, with 9 bases between them. This CDR3 has 12 residues. The CDR3 DNA is TGTGCCAGCAGTTTATCACAGCAGGAGCAGTTCTTC. The encoded protein is CASSLSQQEQFF.

In its sample, this clonotype was seen many times. This rearrangement joins TRBV7-3 to TRBJ1-1, with D uncertain. This CDR3 region has 13 residues. V dropped 2 bases and J dropped 0 bases, with 4 bases sitting between them. Germline assignment: CDR1 SGHTA and CDR2 FQGTGA. In nucleotides, the CDR3 is TGTGCCAGCAGCTTATTTTTGAACACTGAAGCTTTCTTT. This sequence encodes CASSLFLNTEAFF.

This chain uses TRBV27 with TRBJ1-2; 9 positions match TRBD1. Germline CDR1 reads MNHEY; CDR2 reads SMNVEV (reference sequence). The V segment lost 4 bases and the J segment 0 bases; nucleotides outside the gene matches: 9. The CDR3 loop spans 17 amino acids. This CDR3 reads CASSSGGQGYANYGYTF. The CDR3 DNA is TGTGCCAGCAGTTCGGGCGGACAGGGGTACGCTAACTATGGCTACACCTTC.

Only a few counts were recorded for this clonotype. The rearrangement joins TRBV6-5 to TRBJ2-3, with a weak D call TRBD1 (6 bases). The length of the CDR3 is 13 residues. Trimming pared 10 bases from V and 6 bases from J, leaving 17 bases between. Germline V gene lookup returns CDR1 MNHEY and CDR2 SVGAGI. CDR3 in amino acids: CATQGNFVDTQYF. The CDR3 nucleotides are TGTGCCACCCAGGGGAATTTCGTGGATACGCAGTATTTT.

This clonotype occurred many times. The V gene is TRBV5-1, the J gene TRBJ2-3, with a possible D match to TRBD1 (6 bases). Germline-derived CDR1 and CDR2 are SGHRS and YFSETQ. This CDR3 region has 15 residues. V lost 4 bases to trimming and J lost 6 bases, with 18 bases between them. DNA of the CDR3: TGCGCCAGCAGCCTGGACAGCGGCCGAGCGGATACGCAGTATTTT. It codes for CASSLDSGRADTQYF.

This clonotype turned up a few times. The chain recombines TRBV7-9 with TRBJ2-7; D remains unclear. Trimming shortened V by 5 bases and J by 5 bases, and 13 bases separated the two germline ends. There are 13 residues in the CDR3. In germline, CDR1 is SEHNR, CDR2 FQNEAQ (reference sequence). CDR3 protein: CASSRGALDEQYF. In DNA, the CDR3 is TGTGCCAGCAGCCGAGGCGCCCTAGACGAGCAGTACTTC.